The 8 T cell receptor beta chains listed next were all sequenced from one sample in a study of CD8 T cells in ankylosing spondylitis. A single record per CDR3 protein comes from TCRdb applying MiXCR to the 5' RACE reads. The sample records over 450,000 distinct CDR3 sequences, 12% being singletons. Study results and caveats: What seemed typical of ankylosing spondylitis blood was a TCR beta motif built from roughly eight highly homologous variants.

For these TCRs, the target antigens are not known. The sequenced sample consisted of blood, either unsorted or a sorted T cell fraction (not recorded which). These receptors all stem from a male donor with ankylosing spondylitis.

CDR3 residues: CASSRENEDNEQFF. CDR3 nucleotides: TGCGCCAGCAGCCGGGAGAACGAGGACAATGAGCAGTTCTTC. This chain connects TRBV5-1 to TRBJ2-1, with D tentatively TRBD2 (6 bases). V was cut by 4 bases and J by 5 bases, with 13 bases left in between. The CDR3 contains 14 residues. CDR1 is SGHRS, CDR2 YFSETQ, per germline.

This chain uses TRBV11-2 with TRBJ2-3; 10 bases agree with TRBD2. The CDR3 is 20 residues long. The J segment lost 7 bases and the V segment lost 3 bases, leaving 22 bases of the junction unmatched. From germline, CDR1 is SGHAT and CDR2 FQNNGV. CDR3 protein: CASSFWAHTQKLAGSYTQYF. The CDR3 DNA reads as TGTGCCAGCAGCTTTTGGGCACACACCCAAAAACTAGCGGGATCCTATACGCAGTATTTT.

The gene calls are TRBV6-1 and TRBJ1-5, with 9 bases fitting TRBD1. Germline V gene data show CDR1 as MNHNS and CDR2 as SASEGT. Trimming at V came to 4 bases and at J to 0 bases, leaving 4 bases not matched to a gene. CDR3 length equals 16 residues. DNA of the CDR3: TGTGCCAGCAGTGCGACAGGGGGTTATAGCAATCAGCCCCAGCATTTT. This sequence encodes CASSATGGYSNQPQHF.

This clonotype was seen more than once but under ten times. The chain carries TRBV12-3 or TRBV12-4 and TRBJ1-2; 10 bases fit TRBD1. V was pared by 6 bases and J by 6 bases, with 4 bases of the junction left unmatched. The CDR3 loop spans 13 amino acids. CDR3 region: CASRDRGRDGYTF. The CDR3 DNA is TGTGCCAGCAGAGACAGGGGGCGGGATGGCTACACCTTC.

In this sample, this clonotype turned up many times. The chain recombines TRBV4-2 with TRBJ1-2; a possible D gene is TRBD1 (5 bases). CDR3 length equals 13 residues. From germline, CDR1 is LGHNA and CDR2 YNFKEQ. Trimming pared 0 bases from V and 13 bases from J, leaving 15 bases between. The CDR3 here is CASSQDPQGSITF. CDR3 DNA: TGTGCCAGCAGCCAAGACCCTCAGGGATCGATCACCTTC.

This clonotype was counted between two and nine times. V and J are TRBV24-1 and TRBJ2-1; the match to TRBD2 covers 7 bases. V shed 4 bases, J shed 0 bases, and the junction held 5 bases outside the gene matches. The CDR3 extends over 16 amino acids. CDR1 is KGHDR, CDR2 SFDVKD, per germline. The CDR3 DNA reads as TGTGCCACCAGTGACCCCTCTAGCGGCTCCTACAATGAGCAGTTCTTC. It is translated as CATSDPSSGSYNEQFF.

V and J are TRBV5-1 and TRBJ2-1; D is unclear. Germline V gene data show CDR1 as SGHRS and CDR2 as YFSETQ. CDR3 length equals 15 residues. Trimming pared 0 bases from V and 0 bases from J, leaving 7 bases between. CDR3 bases: TGCGCCAGCAGCTTGGGGCTAGGCTCCTACAATGAGCAGTTCTTC. The encoded protein is CASSLGLGSYNEQFF. The full variable domain, with the rest looked up from reference TRBV5-1 and TRBJ2-1, is KAGVTQTPRYLIKTRGQQVTLSCSPISGHRSVSWYQQTPGQGLQFLFEYFSETQRNKGNFPGRFSGRQFSNSRSEMNVSTLELGDSALYLCASSLGLGSYNEQFFGPGTRLTVL.

This clonotype was counted only a few times. V usage is TRBV27 and J usage is TRBJ2-1; D may be TRBD1 (5 bases). CDR1 is MNHEY, CDR2 SMNVEV, per germline (reference sequence). There are 16 residues in the CDR3. V dropped 1 base and J dropped 7 bases, with 17 bases sitting between them. The CDR3 is CASSLFFREKGNEQFF. The CDR3 bases are TGTGCCAGCAGTTTATTCTTCAGGGAAAAAGGGAATGAGCAGTTCTTC.